This T cell receptor beta chain appears in the sequencing data of a study of blood T cell repertoires in COVID-19. Study at large: Collection of acute and convalescent COVID-19 samples took place in the United States, Italy and Spain.

Per the original methods: Estimation of nucleated cell counts relied on the amplification of reference gene primers. Repertoires were generated with immunoSEQ multiplex PCR, while TCRdb's copy carries only in-frame clones and drops some. V, J and clone size derive from that table, while D and trimming were established from the DNA sequence. The table lists some 57,000 clones, roughly 86% of them singletons. The germline CDR1 and CDR2 sequences are SGHNT and YYREEE (reference sequence). This CDR3 comprises 16 residues. V was pared by 3 bases and J by 3 bases, with 7 bases of the junction left unmatched.

This chain links TRBV5-4 with TRBJ2-1; 9 positions match TRBD1. Sequencing input: peripheral blood. This clonotype was sampled from a man in his sixties or seventies with acute or convalescent COVID-19. This chain's CDR3 is CASSYTGGIDYNEQFF. In DNA, the CDR3 is TGTGCCAGCAGCTACACAGGGGGCATAGACTACAATGAGCAGTTCTTC.